Listed here are 5 T cell receptor beta chains from one sample, sequenced in a study of cytomegalovirus exposure and HLA in healthy donors. With 60 Vbeta and 13 Jbeta primers, the PCR was carried out. Only in-frame clones appear in the TCRdb table, and some are missing; sequencing was by immunoSEQ multiplex PCR. The profile covers roughly 180,000 clones, with around a tenth appearing a single time and 1% to 1.5% taken by the ten largest. The sequenced material came from PBMCs. The receptors were gathered from a woman younger than 45 in good health and CMV-seropositive.

This clone was observed a few times. The V and J genes are TRBV5-1 and TRBJ1-5; a possible D gene is TRBD1 (6 bases). Trimming left V 4 bases short and J 1 base short, with 15 bases between. CDR1 is SGHRS and CDR2 is YFSETQ in the germline V gene. The CDR3 totals 16 residues. The CDR3 DNA follows: TGCGCCAGCAGCCCGTTTACAGGGCTGAGCAATCAGCCCCAGCATTTT. This encodes CASSPFTGLSNQPQHF.

The sample holds a few counts of this clone. Written as DNA, the CDR3 is TGCGCCAGCAGCTTGGGCGGGAGTCACACCGGGGAGCTGTTTTTT. As protein: CASSLGGSHTGELFF. The chain is built from TRBV5-1 and TRBJ2-2; 7 nucleotides agree with TRBD2. This CDR3 comprises 15 residues. Trimming cost V 0 bases and J 3 bases; bases outside gene matches: 2. Germline CDR1 is SGHRS and CDR2 is YFSETQ.

This clone was seen more than once but under ten times. The V call is TRBV27, the J call TRBJ1-4; D gene uncertain. Trimming took off 2 bases at V and 8 bases at J, with 15 bases between the two ends. This CDR3 is built from 15 residues. In germline, CDR1 is MNHEY, CDR2 SMNVEV (reference sequence). For the CDR3, the DNA is TGTGCCAGCAGTTTACACGAGGGAGTAGGAGAAAAACTGTTTTTT. Amino acids: CASSLHEGVGEKLFF.

V gene TRBV19 combines with J gene TRBJ1-2; TRBD1 is a possible D gene (5 bases). V was clipped by 2 bases and J by 7 bases, with 26 bases between them. The CDR3 consists of 18 residues. The germline V gene has CDR1 LNHDA and CDR2 SQIVND (reference sequence). The CDR3 spells CASSIFLTTAFRGGGYTF. The DNA of the CDR3 is TGTGCCAGTAGTATATTTCTCACCACAGCGTTTCGCGGGGGTGGCTACACCTTC.

The chain combines TRBV19 with TRBJ2-3, with TRBD2 matching over 8 bases. The V gene end was trimmed by 5 bases and the J gene end by 7 bases; junction bases not matched to a gene: 8. This CDR3 contains 14 residues. Germline loops: CDR1 LNHDA, CDR2 SQIVND (reference sequence). The CDR3 is CASSLGGRWNTQYF. As DNA, the CDR3 is TGTGCCAGTAGTCTAGGCGGGAGGTGGAATACGCAGTATTTT.